The entry that follows covers one TCR beta chain sequence. The data are from a study of blood T cell repertoires in COVID-19. Study details: COVID-19 samples, acute and convalescent, were from the United States, Italy and Spain. PBMCs, B-cell-depleted T cells, or T cells were the source of the cDNA or gDNA that made up the material.

CDR3 length: 14 amino acids. Trimming pared 2 bases from V and 0 bases from J, leaving 7 bases between. Germline values: CDR1 ENHRY, CDR2 SYGVKD. In the source study's methods: Cell counts per sample came from amplifying reference gene primers. Assay: immunoSEQ multiplex PCR; the TCRdb copy retains only in-frame clones and omits some. V, J and clone size reflect that table, while D and trimming were determined from the DNA. The sample includes about 85,000 clones, around 88% of them seen just once. The genes are TRBV10-3 and TRBJ1-1; D remains unclear. This sequence originates from a man in his sixties with acute or convalescent COVID-19. Specimen: peripheral blood. CDR3 DNA: TGTGCCATCAGTGAGCTTAACATGAACACTGAAGCTTTCTTT. Translating gives CAISELNMNTEAFF.